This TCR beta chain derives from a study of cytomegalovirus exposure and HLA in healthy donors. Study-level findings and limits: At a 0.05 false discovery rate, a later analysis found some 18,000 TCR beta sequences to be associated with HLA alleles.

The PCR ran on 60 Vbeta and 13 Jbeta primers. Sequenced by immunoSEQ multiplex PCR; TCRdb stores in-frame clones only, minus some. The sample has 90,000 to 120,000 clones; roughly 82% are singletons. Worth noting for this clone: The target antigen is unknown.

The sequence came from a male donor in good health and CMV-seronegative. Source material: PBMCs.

CDR3 amino acids: CASSSRTSGGYNEQFF. The CDR3 nucleotides read TGTGCCAGCAGTTCCCGGACTAGCGGGGGGTACAATGAGCAGTTCTTC. V and J are TRBV6-6 and TRBJ2-1; 14 nucleotides align to TRBD2. The junction had 3 bases not matched to a gene; V was cut back by 4 bases and J by 4 bases. Germline V gene data show CDR1 as MNHNY and CDR2 as SVGAGI (reference sequence). CDR3 length: 16 amino acids.